This TCR beta chain was profiled in a study of cytomegalovirus exposure and HLA in healthy donors. Turning to the study itself: Out of fewer than 500 genotyped donors, around 80% belonged to the Caucasian-associated ancestry cluster.

CDR3 length equals 14 residues. The V and J ends lost 2 bases and 5 bases, in that order; junction bases with no gene match: 3. CDR1 and CDR2 (germline): SGHTA, FQGNSA. Study conclusions and caveats: Analysis was carried out at a later point, and it linked a missense DCLRE1C variant to TCR beta V- and J-gene trimming. Likely technical artifact: a cluster of highly shared sequence variants. Earlier analysis looked at TCR beta V segments, and most were productive about 87% or about 30% of the time.

Amplification used 60 Vbeta primers and 13 Jbeta primers. Clones were read by immunoSEQ multiplex PCR, and TCRdb kept only the in-frame ones, dropping some. The sample has fewer than 200,000 clones, roughly 80% seen once; the top ten hold approximately 1.5%. On this clone: Its antigen is still unknown.

The source is a woman aged 18-29 years in good health and CMV-seronegative. The material sequenced was PBMCs. V usage is TRBV7-2 and J usage is TRBJ2-1; TRBD2 matches 7 bases. The CDR3 loop reads CASSLSGANNEQFF. CDR3 coding DNA: TGTGCCAGCAGCTTAAGCGGGGCCAACAATGAGCAGTTCTTC.